This T cell receptor (beta chain) was retrieved from a study of cytomegalovirus exposure and HLA in healthy donors. PCR was performed using 60 Vbeta and 13 Jbeta primers. Original processing methods: Among the unique TCR beta chains that a later analysis counted, roughly 80 million in all, about 10 million were shared. Here immunoSEQ multiplex PCR was the method, and the copy in TCRdb shows in-frame clones only, minus some. That table furnishes V, J and clone size, whereas the DNA furnished D and trimming. The sample has roughly 200,000 clones; roughly 80% are singletons. Findings and caveats of the study: Three chains tied to CMV proved CMV antigen-specific in vitro. As a later analysis showed, a missense DCLRE1C variant was linked to trimming of TCR beta V- and J-genes. DRB1 showed the most TCR associations and HLA-C the fewest in a later analysis, as rates varied by HLA locus.

In regard to this clone: Its specificity is not known.

The source is a man aged 50-59 years in good health and CMV-seronegative. Sample: PBMCs.

The CDR3 protein is CASSSPLAIGAYEQYF. The CDR3 bases are TGTGCCAGCAGCTCTCCACTAGCGATCGGGGCCTACGAGCAGTACTTC. This rearrangement joins TRBV11-1 to TRBJ2-7; 7 nucleotides match TRBD2. After removal of 4 bases from V and 2 bases from J, the junction contained 11 bases not matched to a gene. CDR1 and CDR2 (germline): SGHAT, FQDESV (reference sequence). The CDR3 runs to 16 residues.